The rows below give T cell receptor beta chains drawn from one sample of a study of beta chain features in type 1 diabetes. The table came from immunoSEQ multiplex PCR; TCRdb's copy has only in-frame clones and leaves some out. The sample comprises about 160,000 clones, about 9% of which are singletons, and 0.45% to 0.6% rests with the top ten. The sequenced sample consisted of central memory CD4+ T cells from blood. These receptors were obtained from a woman younger than 35 with type 1 diabetes. The CDR3 runs from the conserved cysteine through the conserved F or W. A D gene is named only where the DNA matches it firmly. Rows may omit the clone size; those that give it use once, few, many or a size class.

cdr3_aa: CASSSQTGNGYTF
cdr3_nt: TGTGCCAGCAGCTCACAGACAGGGAATGGCTACACCTTC
d_call: TRBD1
v_call: TRBV6-6
clone_size: .
cdr3_length: 13
j_call: TRBJ1-2

cdr3_aa: CASSLGYGSTDTQYF
cdr3_nt: TGTGCCAGCAGCCTCGGGTACGGGAGCACAGATACGCAGTATTTT
d_call: .
v_call: TRBV27
clone_size: few
cdr3_length: 15
j_call: TRBJ2-3

cdr3_aa: CASSLTDSGRPYYF
cdr3_nt: TGTGCCAGCAGCTTAACGGATAGCGGGAGACCCTATTACTTC
d_call: TRBD2
v_call: TRBV7-2
clone_size: few
cdr3_length: 14
j_call: TRBJ2-5

cdr3_aa: CASRLAGGPNSGDTDTQYF
cdr3_nt: TGTGCAAGTCGCTTAGCCGGGGGTCCAAATAGCGGGGACACAGATACGCAGTATTTT
d_call: .
v_call: TRBV12-2
clone_size: many
cdr3_length: 19
j_call: TRBJ2-3

cdr3_aa: CATSHLAGGLLGQFF
cdr3_nt: TGTGCCACCAGCCATCTAGCGGGGGGTCTTTTGGGGCAGTTCTTC
d_call: TRBD2
v_call: TRBV15
clone_size: few
cdr3_length: 15
j_call: TRBJ2-1

cdr3_aa: CAWSRLAGYNEQFF
cdr3_nt: TGTGCCTGGAGTCGGCTAGCGGGCTACAATGAGCAGTTCTTC
d_call: TRBD2
v_call: TRBV30
clone_size: few
cdr3_length: 14
j_call: TRBJ2-1

cdr3_aa: CASCPPRGNTEAFF
cdr3_nt: TGCGCCAGCTGCCCCCCCAGGGGGAACACTGAAGCTTTCTTT
d_call: .
v_call: TRBV23-1
clone_size: few
cdr3_length: 14
j_call: TRBJ1-1

cdr3_aa: CASSNSIDLAKNIQYF
cdr3_nt: TGTGCCAGCAGTAATTCTATTGATCTAGCCAAAAACATTCAGTACTTC
d_call: .
v_call: TRBV28
clone_size: .
cdr3_length: 16
j_call: TRBJ2-4

cdr3_aa: CASSVGGGSTNEQFF
cdr3_nt: TGTGCCAGCAGCGTAGGTGGGGGGAGCACCAATGAGCAGTTCTTC
d_call: .
v_call: TRBV9
clone_size: few
cdr3_length: 15
j_call: TRBJ2-1

cdr3_aa: CASSLVGTGITGELFF
cdr3_nt: TGCGCCAGCAGCTTGGTTGGGACAGGGATCACCGGGGAGCTGTTTTTT
d_call: TRBD1
v_call: TRBV5-1
clone_size: .
cdr3_length: 16
j_call: TRBJ2-2

cdr3_aa: CASSLAQTVGELFF
cdr3_nt: TGTGCCAGCAGCTTAGCCCAGACAGTCGGGGAGCTGTTTTTT
d_call: .
v_call: TRBV7-2
clone_size: .
cdr3_length: 14
j_call: TRBJ2-2

cdr3_aa: CAWSPGTGTYEQYF
cdr3_nt: TGTGCCTGGAGCCCCGGGACAGGGACCTACGAGCAGTACTTC
d_call: TRBD1
v_call: TRBV30
clone_size: few
cdr3_length: 14
j_call: TRBJ2-7

cdr3_aa: CASSLMGGTYEQYF
cdr3_nt: TGTGCCAGCAGCTTAATGGGGGGGACCTACGAGCAGTACTTC
d_call: TRBD2
v_call: TRBV11-2
clone_size: .
cdr3_length: 14
j_call: TRBJ2-7

cdr3_aa: CASSMTGGSYEQYF
cdr3_nt: TGTGCCAGCAGCATGACAGGGGGCTCCTACGAGCAGTACTTC
d_call: TRBD1
v_call: TRBV7-2
clone_size: few
cdr3_length: 14
j_call: TRBJ2-7

cdr3_aa: CASFGQGGYGYTF
cdr3_nt: TGTGCCAGCTTTGGACAGGGGGGGTATGGCTACACCTTC
d_call: TRBD1
v_call: TRBV5-6
clone_size: few
cdr3_length: 13
j_call: TRBJ1-2

cdr3_aa: CASSLTGAAYEQYF
cdr3_nt: TGTGCCAGCAGCTTGACAGGGGCGGCCTACGAGCAGTACTTC
d_call: TRBD1
v_call: TRBV7-2
clone_size: few
cdr3_length: 14
j_call: TRBJ2-7

cdr3_aa: CSVGPTSGGTNTGELFF
cdr3_nt: TGCAGCGTTGGCCCGACTAGCGGGGGTACGAACACCGGGGAGCTGTTTTTT
d_call: TRBD2
v_call: TRBV29-1
clone_size: few
cdr3_length: 17
j_call: TRBJ2-2

cdr3_aa: CASSPTGVGHYGYTF
cdr3_nt: TGTGCCAGCAGCCCTACAGGGGTGGGCCACTATGGCTACACCTTC
d_call: TRBD1
v_call: TRBV7-9
clone_size: .
cdr3_length: 15
j_call: TRBJ1-2

cdr3_aa: CASSPLGGGFGEQYF
cdr3_nt: TGTGCCAGCAGCCCTTTAGGCGGGGGCTTCGGCGAGCAGTACTTC
d_call: .
v_call: TRBV6-6
clone_size: .
cdr3_length: 15
j_call: TRBJ2-7

cdr3_aa: CATRDRVWDTEAFF
cdr3_nt: TGTGCCACACGGGACAGGGTTTGGGACACTGAAGCTTTCTTT
d_call: TRBD1
v_call: TRBV28
clone_size: .
cdr3_length: 14
j_call: TRBJ1-1

cdr3_aa: CASSGGKVGQPQHF
cdr3_nt: TGTGCCAGCAGTGGGGGGAAGGTAGGTCAGCCCCAGCATTTT
d_call: .
v_call: TRBV27
clone_size: .
cdr3_length: 14
j_call: TRBJ1-5

cdr3_aa: CAISARETPGGTQYF
cdr3_nt: TGTGCCATCAGTGCCAGGGAAACTCCAGGCGGTACGCAGTATTTT
d_call: .
v_call: TRBV10-3
clone_size: few
cdr3_length: 15
j_call: TRBJ2-3

cdr3_aa: CASSLLGTGNYEQYF
cdr3_nt: TGCGCCAGCAGCTTATTAGGGACAGGGAACTACGAGCAGTACTTC
d_call: TRBD1
v_call: TRBV5-1
clone_size: few
cdr3_length: 15
j_call: TRBJ2-7

cdr3_aa: CASSLDDPGYGYTF
cdr3_nt: TGCGCCAGCAGCTTGGATGACCCAGGGTATGGCTACACCTTC
d_call: .
v_call: TRBV5-1
clone_size: few
cdr3_length: 14
j_call: TRBJ1-2

cdr3_aa: CASSPLAGHTDTQYF
cdr3_nt: TGCGCCAGCAGCCCATTAGCGGGACACACAGATACGCAGTATTTT
d_call: TRBD2
v_call: TRBV5-1
clone_size: few
cdr3_length: 15
j_call: TRBJ2-3

cdr3_aa: CASSRSGGFDTQYF
cdr3_nt: TGTGCCAGCAGCCGTAGCGGGGGGTTCGATACGCAGTATTTT
d_call: TRBD2
v_call: TRBV7-9
clone_size: few
cdr3_length: 14
j_call: TRBJ2-3

cdr3_aa: CASSIRATSTDTQYF
cdr3_nt: TGTGCCAGTAGTATTCGAGCGACTAGCACAGATACGCAGTATTTT
d_call: .
v_call: TRBV19
clone_size: .
cdr3_length: 15
j_call: TRBJ2-3

cdr3_aa: CAWSGTGTSGYNEQFF
cdr3_nt: TGTGCCTGGAGTGGAACCGGGACTAGCGGTTACAATGAGCAGTTCTTC
d_call: TRBD2
v_call: TRBV30
clone_size: few
cdr3_length: 16
j_call: TRBJ2-1

cdr3_aa: CASCSQGGNTEAFF
cdr3_nt: TGTGCCAGCTGTAGTCAGGGTGGGAACACTGAAGCTTTCTTT
d_call: .
v_call: TRBV2
clone_size: .
cdr3_length: 14
j_call: TRBJ1-1

cdr3_aa: CASSLRASGSSYNEQFF
cdr3_nt: TGTGCCAGCAGCTTGCGAGCTAGCGGGAGCTCCTACAATGAGCAGTTCTTC
d_call: TRBD2
v_call: TRBV7-2
clone_size: .
cdr3_length: 17
j_call: TRBJ2-1

cdr3_aa: CASSPPLGGNTDTQYF
cdr3_nt: TGTGCCAGCAGCCCCCCCCTCGGCGGGAATACAGATACGCAGTATTTT
d_call: .
v_call: TRBV7-9
clone_size: .
cdr3_length: 16
j_call: TRBJ2-3

cdr3_aa: CASGIGSRVKLFF
cdr3_nt: TGTGCCAGCGGCATTGGTAGCAGGGTAAAACTGTTTTTT
d_call: .
v_call: TRBV7-8
clone_size: .
cdr3_length: 13
j_call: TRBJ1-4

cdr3_aa: CASSIRQGGSNQPQHF
cdr3_nt: TGTGCCAGTAGTATTAGACAGGGGGGAAGCAATCAGCCCCAGCATTTT
d_call: TRBD1
v_call: TRBV19
clone_size: few
cdr3_length: 16
j_call: TRBJ1-5

cdr3_aa: CAISDGQIQQYEQYF
cdr3_nt: TGTGCCATCAGTGATGGACAGATCCAGCAGTACGAGCAGTACTTC
d_call: .
v_call: TRBV10-3
clone_size: .
cdr3_length: 15
j_call: TRBJ2-7

cdr3_aa: CSVEPPGRAKNIQYF
cdr3_nt: TGCAGCGTTGAACCCCCGGGGAGAGCCAAAAACATTCAGTACTTC
d_call: .
v_call: TRBV29-1
clone_size: .
cdr3_length: 15
j_call: TRBJ2-4

cdr3_aa: CAISVDREGNQPQHF
cdr3_nt: TGTGCCATCAGTGTGGACAGGGAGGGAAATCAGCCCCAGCATTTT
d_call: TRBD1
v_call: TRBV10-3
clone_size: .
cdr3_length: 15
j_call: TRBJ1-5

cdr3_aa: CASSESGRNQDYGYTF
cdr3_nt: TGTGCCAGCAGTGAATCTGGGAGGAATCAGGACTATGGCTACACCTTC
d_call: .
v_call: TRBV25-1
clone_size: few
cdr3_length: 16
j_call: TRBJ1-2

cdr3_aa: CASSQAQGAAFF
cdr3_nt: TGCGCCAGCAGCCAAGCCCAGGGGGCGGCTTTCTTT
d_call: TRBD1
v_call: TRBV4-3
clone_size: few
cdr3_length: 12
j_call: TRBJ1-1

cdr3_aa: CASSQGGQANYGYTF
cdr3_nt: TGTGCCAGCAGCCAGGGGGGACAGGCTAACTATGGCTACACCTTC
d_call: TRBD1
v_call: TRBV9
clone_size: few
cdr3_length: 15
j_call: TRBJ1-2

cdr3_aa: CASSVNDRDTQYF
cdr3_nt: TGTGCCAGCAGCGTAAACGACAGGGACACGCAGTATTTT
d_call: TRBD1
v_call: TRBV25-1
clone_size: few
cdr3_length: 13
j_call: TRBJ2-3

cdr3_aa: CASSRGGSGQETQYF
cdr3_nt: TGTGCCAGTAGTCGCGGGGGATCAGGGCAAGAGACCCAGTACTTC
d_call: TRBD2
v_call: TRBV19
clone_size: many
cdr3_length: 15
j_call: TRBJ2-5

cdr3_aa: CASSLEGGNSPLHF
cdr3_nt: TGCGCCAGCAGCTTGGAAGGGGGCAATTCACCCCTCCACTTT
d_call: TRBD1
v_call: TRBV5-1
clone_size: .
cdr3_length: 14
j_call: TRBJ1-6

cdr3_aa: CASSSGLARDTQYF
cdr3_nt: TGTGCCAGCAGCTCGGGACTAGCTAGGGATACGCAGTATTTT
d_call: TRBD2
v_call: TRBV7-2
clone_size: .
cdr3_length: 14
j_call: TRBJ2-3

cdr3_aa: CAWSPGTSGTQYF
cdr3_nt: TGTGCCTGGAGCCCAGGGACTAGCGGAACGCAGTATTTT
d_call: TRBD2
v_call: TRBV30
clone_size: few
cdr3_length: 13
j_call: TRBJ2-3

cdr3_aa: CASSQAGQGTYEQYF
cdr3_nt: TGTGCCAGCAGCCAAGCCGGACAGGGGACCTACGAGCAGTACTTC
d_call: TRBD1
v_call: TRBV11-2
clone_size: .
cdr3_length: 15
j_call: TRBJ2-7

cdr3_aa: CASSDVPSYEQYF
cdr3_nt: TGTGCCAGCAGTGACGTACCGAGTTACGAGCAGTACTTC
d_call: .
v_call: TRBV25-1
clone_size: many
cdr3_length: 13
j_call: TRBJ2-7

cdr3_aa: CASRTIGQRTNSPLHF
cdr3_nt: TGTGCCAGCAGAACCATAGGACAGCGGACAAATTCACCCCTCCACTTT
d_call: .
v_call: TRBV6-6
clone_size: .
cdr3_length: 16
j_call: TRBJ1-6

cdr3_aa: CASSERQGRGTGELFF
cdr3_nt: TGTGCCAGCAGCGAACGACAGGGGCGAGGCACCGGGGAGCTGTTTTTT
d_call: TRBD1
v_call: TRBV11-3
clone_size: .
cdr3_length: 16
j_call: TRBJ2-2

cdr3_aa: CAITGGTHQPQHF
cdr3_nt: TGTGCCATCACCGGAGGGACTCATCAGCCCCAGCATTTT
d_call: .
v_call: TRBV28
clone_size: few
cdr3_length: 13
j_call: TRBJ1-5

cdr3_aa: CASSQDPTYGYTF
cdr3_nt: TGTGCCAGCAGCCAAGACCCGACTTATGGCTACACCTTC
d_call: .
v_call: TRBV14
clone_size: .
cdr3_length: 13
j_call: TRBJ1-2

cdr3_aa: CASSMAGGTDTQYF
cdr3_nt: TGTGCCAGTAGTATGGCAGGAGGTACAGATACGCAGTATTTT
d_call: .
v_call: TRBV19
clone_size: few
cdr3_length: 14
j_call: TRBJ2-3